The T cell receptor (beta chain) described here comes from a study of shared clonotypes between healthy human individuals. Turning to the study itself: A donor's plate count was three for CD4 naive and three for CD4 memory; CD8 naive had two and CD8 memory one. Study-wide results and caveats: What rarefaction showed was incomplete sorted-subset sequencing despite large depth. Among the subsets, naive ones generally showed larger estimated richness than memory ones.

Study donors comprised healthy, HIV-negative adults devoid of recent acute infection or vaccination. TCRdb keeps only in-frame clones here, not all; method: immunoSEQ multiplex PCR. The sample carries some 660,000 clones, more than 70% recorded once. The CDR3 runs to 16 residues. V trimming: 4 bases; J trimming: 4 bases; junction bases outside the gene matches: 8. Germline CDR1 reads LNHDA; CDR2 reads SQIVND (reference sequence). This clone was observed a single time. Its antigen is as yet unknown. This TCR came from a woman in her 30s in good health. The V gene is TRBV19, the J gene TRBJ2-3, with 10 bases that match TRBD2. The sample taken for sequencing was memory CD4+ T cells sorted from blood. Subset specified: CD45RA-negative fraction. As DNA, the CDR3 is TGTGCCAGTAGTACGCGGACTAGCGGAACCTCAGATACGCAGTATTTT. It translates to CASSTRTSGTSDTQYF.